Sequencing of this TCR beta chain was carried out in a study of tumor-infiltrating lymphocytes in primary liver carcinoma. Across the whole study: Ages ranged from 30 to 69, with HCC or mixed HCC-cholangiocarcinoma. The neoplasms were of stage T1-T3 N0M0, with dimensions of roughly 4.2 to 10 cm across.

TCR beta cDNA was made from around 460 ng total RNA with a constant-region primer. Amplification in three nested multiplex PCR rounds with slightly modified ARM-PCR gave rise to TCR beta libraries. In the first two PCR rounds, TRBV1-TRBV30 forward primers were paired with a C-beta reverse primer, and each round lasted approximately 10 cycles. TCRdb recomputed calls from the multiplex PCR reads with MiXCR, one row per CDR3 protein. This table holds under 25,000 distinct CDR3 sequences, 60% to 80% found once. The CDR3 has 15 amino acids. Trimming shortened V by 3 bases and J by 4 bases, and 13 bases separated the two germline ends. CDR1 SGHAT and CDR2 FQNNGV come from the germline V gene. Unsorted bulk tissue, roughly 19-34 mg of it, served as the source for co-extraction of RNA and DNA. Five separate regions of each tumor underwent sampling.

Sample: liver tumor tissue from sampling region 5. The subset here: tumor region T5, tumor centre. The chain couples TRBV11-2 to TRBJ2-1, with unresolved D. The TCR was taken from a woman in her twenties or thirties with primary liver carcinoma and hepatitis B virus infection. The CDR3 DNA is TGTGCCAGCAGCTTGTTGGAACGAGTTTACAATGAGCAGTTCTTC. This gives the protein CASSLLERVYNEQFF.